This TCR beta chain derives from a study of blood T cell repertoires in COVID-19. In the study overall: Acute-phase and convalescent COVID-19 samples originated in the United States, Italy and Spain. Sample material is recorded as cDNA or gDNA derived from T cells, B-cell-depleted T cells, or PBMCs.

Per the study methods: Amplification from reference gene primers served as the basis for estimated nucleated cell counts. Assay used: immunoSEQ multiplex PCR; TCRdb lists only in-frame clones, some missing. Clonal size and the V and J genes are those of that table, whereas D and trimming came from the DNA. Of approximately 15,000 clones in the sample, about 83% were seen once. The receptor was isolated from a man aged 50 or older with active COVID-19. The sample taken for sequencing was peripheral blood.

CDR3 sequence reads: CASSIQDSPLHF. The CDR3 DNA sequence: TGCGCCAGCAGCATACAGGATTCACCCCTCCACTTT. The V call is TRBV5-1, the J call TRBJ1-6; TRBD1 is a possible D gene (5 bases). The CDR3 spans 12 residues. CDR1 and CDR2 (germline): SGHRS, YFSETQ. The V end was cut by 4 bases, the J end by 8 bases, with 7 bases between.